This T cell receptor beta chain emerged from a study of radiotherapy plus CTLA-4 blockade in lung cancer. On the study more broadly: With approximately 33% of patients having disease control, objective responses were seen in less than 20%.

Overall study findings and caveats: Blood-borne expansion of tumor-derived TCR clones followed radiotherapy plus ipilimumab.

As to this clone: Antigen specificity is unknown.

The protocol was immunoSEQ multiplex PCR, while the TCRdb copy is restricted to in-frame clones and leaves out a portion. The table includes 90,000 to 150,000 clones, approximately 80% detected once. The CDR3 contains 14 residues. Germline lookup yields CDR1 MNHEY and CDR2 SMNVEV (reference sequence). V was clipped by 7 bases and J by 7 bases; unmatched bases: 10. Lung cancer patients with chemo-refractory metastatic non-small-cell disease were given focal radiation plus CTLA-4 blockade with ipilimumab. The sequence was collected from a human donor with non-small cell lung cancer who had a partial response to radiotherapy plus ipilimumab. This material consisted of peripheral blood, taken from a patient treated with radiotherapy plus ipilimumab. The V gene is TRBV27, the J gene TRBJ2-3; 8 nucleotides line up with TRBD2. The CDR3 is CASIIRAGVYTQYF. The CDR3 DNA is TGTGCCAGCATAATCCGAGCGGGAGTGTATACGCAGTATTTT.